A selection of T cell receptor beta chains follows, all from one sample in a study of blood T cell repertoires in COVID-19. Here immunoSEQ multiplex PCR was the method, and the copy in TCRdb shows in-frame clones only, minus some. The top ten hold under 2% of the sample, which has around 150,000 clones, roughly 93% seen once. The sequenced sample consisted of peripheral blood. The source of these receptors is a woman in her sixties with COVID-19, enrolled during active disease. CDR3s include the opening cysteine and the closing phenylalanine or tryptophan. D genes are given only for firm matches. For some rows the clone size is stated as once, few or many, or as a class when expanded; others skip it.

v_gene,len,abundance,d_gene,j_gene,CDR3aa,CDR3nt
TRBV3-1/TRBV3-2,13,-,-,TRBJ1-2,CASSQDLYYGYTF,TGTGCCAGCAGCCAAGACCTCTACTATGGCTACACCTTC
TRBV12-3/TRBV12-4,11,-,-,TRBJ2-7,CASRGLGEQYF,TGTGCCAGCAGAGGACTTGGCGAGCAGTACTTC
TRBV5-1,16,-,-,TRBJ1-2,CASSLIGYLEVEGYTF,TGCGCCAGCAGCTTGATAGGATACCTGGAGGTGGAAGGCTACACCTTC
TRBV7-3,16,once,-,TRBJ1-5,CASSLTGAGNGQPQHF,TGTGCCAGCAGCTTAACGGGGGCAGGGAATGGTCAGCCCCAGCATTTT
TRBV19,13,-,TRBD1,TRBJ2-3,CASGTVDPDTQYF,TGTGCCAGTGGGACAGTGGACCCAGATACGCAGTATTTT
TRBV10-3,14,-,-,TRBJ1-2,CAISVRASDYGYTF,TGTGCCATCAGTGTCAGGGCGTCGGACTATGGCTACACCTTC
TRBV20-1,15,-,TRBD1,TRBJ2-5,CSASTGTGRRETQYF,TGCAGTGCTAGTACCGGGACAGGGAGGCGGGAGACCCAGTACTTC
TRBV15,14,-,-,TRBJ1-5,CATVRDKGNQPQHF,TGTGCCACCGTGAGGGACAAGGGCAATCAGCCCCAGCATTTT
TRBV5-1,14,-,TRBD1,TRBJ2-7,CASSQGQGGYEQYF,TGCGCCAGCAGCCAGGGACAGGGAGGTTACGAGCAGTACTTC
TRBV6-5,14,-,-,TRBJ2-5,CASSRPGEKETQYF,TGTGCCAGCAGTAGACCGGGAGAGAAAGAGACCCAGTACTTC
TRBV19,12,-,-,TRBJ2-3,CASSIGGSTQYF,TGTGCCAGTAGTATAGGAGGGTCAACGCAGTATTTT
TRBV27,14,-,TRBD1,TRBJ1-5,CASSLTGAAQPQHF,TGTGCCAGCAGTTTGACAGGGGCCGCTCAGCCCCAGCATTTT
TRBV4-2,15,-,TRBD1,TRBJ2-5,CASSPGQGRQETQYF,TGTGCCAGCAGCCCGGGACAGGGGCGGCAAGAGACCCAGTACTTC
TRBV2,15,-,-,TRBJ2-1,CASRLGPGQLDEQFF,TGTGCCAGTCGCCTAGGCCCTGGACAGCTAGATGAGCAGTTCTTC
TRBV19,14,-,-,TRBJ1-1,CASSTRGGRAEAFF,TGTGCCAGTAGTACTCGTGGAGGGAGGGCTGAAGCTTTCTTT
TRBV5-5,19,-,-,TRBJ2-2,CASSLDNVGYTGSTGELFF,TGTGCCAGCAGCTTGGATAACGTGGGGTATACAGGGTCCACCGGGGAGCTGTTTTTT
TRBV3-1/TRBV3-2,15,-,-,TRBJ1-5,CASSQEAGGNQPQHF,TGTGCCAGCAGCCAAGAGGCCGGGGGAAATCAGCCCCAGCATTTT
TRBV9,16,-,TRBD1,TRBJ2-5,CASSPRVDRAGETQYF,TGTGCCAGCAGCCCGAGGGTGGACAGGGCGGGAGAGACCCAGTACTTC
TRBV7-3,12,once,-,TRBJ2-5,CASSFSGETQYF,TGTGCCAGCAGCTTCTCAGGGGAGACCCAGTACTTC
TRBV6-5,15,once,-,TRBJ1-4,CASSPFGGLHEKLFF,TGTGCCAGCAGTCCCTTCGGGGGGTTGCATGAAAAACTGTTTTTT
TRBV6-5,13,once,-,TRBJ1-1,CASSRIGQSEAFF,TGTGCCAGCAGTCGAATAGGACAGAGTGAAGCTTTCTTT
TRBV12-3/TRBV12-4,9,-,-,TRBJ1-2,CASRPGKTF,TGTGCCAGCAGACCCGGGAAGACCTTC
TRBV9,16,few,-,TRBJ1-1,CASSAGSVAPNTEAFF,TGTGCCAGCAGCGCCGGGAGTGTGGCCCCGAACACTGAAGCTTTCTTT
TRBV5-1,16,-,TRBD2,TRBJ2-5,CASSWRLAGGYETQYF,TGCGCCAGCAGCTGGCGACTAGCGGGGGGGTATGAGACCCAGTACTTC
TRBV24-1,17,-,TRBD1,TRBJ2-2,CATGQGEGMSNTGELFF,TGTGCCACGGGACAGGGTGAAGGGATGAGCAACACCGGGGAGCTGTTTTTT
TRBV9,13,-,TRBD1,TRBJ2-7,CASSLIGGSEQYF,TGTGCCAGCAGCCTCATAGGGGGCTCCGAGCAGTACTTC
TRBV7-7,15,-,TRBD2,TRBJ2-1,CASSLAGGAYNEQFF,TGTGCCAGCAGCTTAGCGGGGGGGGCCTACAATGAGCAGTTCTTC
TRBV28,12,-,-,TRBJ1-1,CASSLFQREAFF,TGTGCCAGCAGTTTATTCCAGCGTGAAGCTTTCTTT
TRBV4-2,18,once,TRBD1,TRBJ2-2,CASSLRDRGTGHTGELFF,TGTGCCAGCAGCCTTCGGGACAGGGGCACTGGCCACACCGGGGAGCTGTTTTTT
TRBV7-9,17,-,-,TRBJ1-3,CASSLAPGRPILETIYF,TGTGCCAGCAGCTTAGCTCCCGGTCGCCCGATCTTAGAAACCATATATTTT
TRBV30,14,-,TRBD1,TRBJ1-1,CAWSLKGARTEAFF,TGTGCCTGGAGCCTTAAGGGGGCGCGAACTGAAGCTTTCTTT